Below, 10 T cell receptor beta chains from the same sample are listed, as sequenced in a study of blood T cell repertoires in COVID-19. The repertoire was sequenced with immunoSEQ multiplex PCR; TCRdb's copy has only in-frame clones and lacks some. Found here are 300,000 to 400,000 clones, more than 70% of them singletons; the top ten hold roughly 3%. The sample taken for sequencing was peripheral blood. These receptors came from a man under 40 with active or convalescent COVID-19.

This clone was seen a few times. The chain joins TRBV28 to TRBJ2-3, with TRBD2 identical over 10 bases. The germline gives CDR1 MDHEN, CDR2 SYDVKM. This CDR3 spans 14 amino acids. V dropped 7 bases and J dropped 1; count of bases not matched to a gene: 2. DNA for the CDR3: TGTGCCAGCAACAGCGGGAGGGGCACAGATACGCAGTATTTT. Translating it yields CASNSGRGTDTQYF.

V and J are TRBV4-2 and TRBJ1-2, with D hard to call. Germline CDR1 is LGHNA and CDR2 is YNFKEQ. Trimming took off 4 bases at V and 2 bases at J, with 8 bases between the two ends. There are 13 residues in the CDR3. The CDR3 sequence: CASSPERNYGYTF. The CDR3 DNA follows: TGTGCCAGCAGCCCCGAACGGAACTATGGCTACACCTTC.

This sequence joins TRBV4-1 and TRBJ1-1; 7 nucleotides agree with TRBD1. Germline V gives CDR1 MGHRA, CDR2 YSYEKL. The junction had 9 bases not matched to a gene; V was cut back by 0 bases and J by 5 bases. The CDR3 has 16 residues. The CDR3 loop reads CASSQDRARGPTEAFF. The CDR3 region has the DNA TGCGCCAGCAGCCAAGATAGGGCGAGGGGGCCGACTGAAGCTTTCTTT.

This chain connects TRBV27 to TRBJ1-5, with a possible D match to TRBD1 (5 bases). Germline V lookup: CDR1 MNHEY, CDR2 SMNVEV (reference sequence). The CDR3 sequence is 14 residues long. V lost 5 bases to trimming and J lost 3 bases, with 11 bases between them. The CDR3: CASSLNRFNQPQHF. The CDR3 bases are TGTGCCAGCAGTCTTAACAGGTTCAATCAGCCCCAGCATTTT.

This rearrangement joins TRBV5-6 to TRBJ1-3, with 11 bases fitting TRBD1. This CDR3 is 13 amino acids long. Looked up from germline, CDR1 is SGHDT and CDR2 is YYEEEE. V trimming: 2 bases; J trimming: 10 bases; junction bases outside the gene matches: 2. This CDR3 is CASSFGDRGTIYF. The CDR3 nucleotides read TGTGCCAGCAGCTTTGGGGACAGGGGGACCATATATTTT.

Here the CDR3 DNA reads TGTGCCAGCAGCCACCCCCCTGGCCGGGGCACAGATACGCAGTATTTT. This sequence encodes CASSHPPGRGTDTQYF. The V and J genes are TRBV3-1 (or the pseudogene TRBV3-2) and TRBJ2-3; no clear D gene. V lost 3 bases and J 1 base, leaving 14 bases between the germline ends. The germline V gene has CDR1 LGHDT and CDR2 YNNKEL (reference sequence). The CDR3 has 16 residues.

This rearrangement joins TRBV7-9 to TRBJ1-2; TRBD1 aligns across 8 bases. V was pared by 2 bases and J by 0 bases, with 8 bases of the junction left unmatched. This CDR3 is built from 17 residues. Germline-derived CDR1 and CDR2 are SEHNR and FQNEAQ (reference sequence). CDR3 sequence (DNA): TGTGCCAGCAGCTTATACAGGGAACAGGGGGCTAACTATGGCTACACCTTC. It specifies CASSLYREQGANYGYTF.

This chain joins TRBV19 and TRBJ2-1; D gene unclear. CDR1 is LNHDA and CDR2 is SQIVND in the germline V gene (reference sequence). The V end was cut by 2 bases, the J end by 9 bases, with 8 bases between. The CDR3 has 12 amino acids. The CDR3 nucleotides read TGTGCCAGTAGTATAAACCCGGTTGAGCAGTTCTTC. As protein: CASSINPVEQFF.

This rearrangement joins TRBV21-1 to TRBJ2-1; TRBD2 is the table's D call and was not checked against the DNA. TRBV21-1 is marked as a pseudogene. This CDR3 has 11 residues. CDR3 nucleotide sequence: TGTGCCAGCTGGGAGCGGGGTGAGCAGTTCTTC. Translating it yields CASWERGEQFF.

The chain joins TRBV18 to TRBJ1-4; 9 nucleotides agree with TRBD1. The CDR3 has 16 residues. Germline trimming cut 4 bases from V and 3 bases from J; bases unmatched to any gene: 6. Germline V gives CDR1 KGHSH, CDR2 LQKENI. The CDR3 DNA is TGTGCCAGCTCACTCCGGGACAGGGTGTCTAATGAAAAACTGTTTTTT. Its protein is CASSLRDRVSNEKLFF.